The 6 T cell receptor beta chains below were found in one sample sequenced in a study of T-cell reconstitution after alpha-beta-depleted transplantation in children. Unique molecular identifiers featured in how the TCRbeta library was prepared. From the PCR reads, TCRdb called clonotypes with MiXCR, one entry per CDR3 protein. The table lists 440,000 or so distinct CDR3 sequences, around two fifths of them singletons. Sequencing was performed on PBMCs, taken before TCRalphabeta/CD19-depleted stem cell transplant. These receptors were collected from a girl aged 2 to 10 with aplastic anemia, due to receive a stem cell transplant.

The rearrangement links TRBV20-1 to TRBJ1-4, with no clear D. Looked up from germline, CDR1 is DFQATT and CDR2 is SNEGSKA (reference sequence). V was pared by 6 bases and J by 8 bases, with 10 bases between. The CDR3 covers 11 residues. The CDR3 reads CSAENGEKLFF. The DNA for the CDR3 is TGCAGTGCGGAGAACGGGGAAAAACTGTTTTTT.

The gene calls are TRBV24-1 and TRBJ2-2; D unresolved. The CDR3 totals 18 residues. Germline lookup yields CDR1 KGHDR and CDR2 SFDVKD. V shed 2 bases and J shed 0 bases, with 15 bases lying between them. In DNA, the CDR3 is TGTGCCACCAGTGATTCGCGGTCGTCCCCATCGAACACCGGGGAGCTGTTTTTT. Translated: CATSDSRSSPSNTGELFF.

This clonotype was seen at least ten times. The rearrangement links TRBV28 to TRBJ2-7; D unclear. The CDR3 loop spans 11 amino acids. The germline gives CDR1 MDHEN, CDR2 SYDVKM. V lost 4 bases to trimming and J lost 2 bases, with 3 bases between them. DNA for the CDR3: TGTGCCAGCAGTTCCCCCTACGAGCAGTACTTC. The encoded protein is CASSSPYEQYF.

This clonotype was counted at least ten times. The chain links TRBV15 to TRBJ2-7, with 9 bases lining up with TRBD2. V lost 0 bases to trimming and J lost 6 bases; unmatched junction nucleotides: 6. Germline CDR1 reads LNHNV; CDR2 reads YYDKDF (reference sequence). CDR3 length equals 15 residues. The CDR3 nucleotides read TGTGCCACCAGCAGAGATCGCGCGGGAGGGAGCGAGCAGTACTTC. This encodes CATSRDRAGGSEQYF.

DNA for the CDR3: TGTGCCAGCAGCTTAGAAATAGGCCCTAGCGGCTCCTACAATGAGCAGTTCTTC. It specifies CASSLEIGPSGSYNEQFF. The chain uses TRBV11-1 and TRBJ2-1; 7 bases align to TRBD2. The junction had 9 bases not matched to a gene; V was cut back by 1 base and J by 0 bases. From germline, CDR1 is SGHAT and CDR2 FQDESV (reference sequence). The CDR3 has 18 residues.

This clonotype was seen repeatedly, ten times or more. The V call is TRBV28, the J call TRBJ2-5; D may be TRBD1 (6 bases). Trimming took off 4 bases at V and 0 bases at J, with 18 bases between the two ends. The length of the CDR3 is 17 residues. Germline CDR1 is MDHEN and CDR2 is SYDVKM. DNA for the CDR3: TGTGCCAGCAGTTACACAGGACAGATCCCGTACCAAGAGACCCAGTACTTC. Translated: CASSYTGQIPYQETQYF. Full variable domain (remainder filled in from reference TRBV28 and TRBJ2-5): DVKVTQSSRYLVKRTGEKVFLECVQDMDHENMFWYRQDPGLGLRLIYFSYDVKMKEKGDIPEGYSVSREKKERFSLILESASTNQTSMYLCASSYTGQIPYQETQYFGPGTRLLVL.